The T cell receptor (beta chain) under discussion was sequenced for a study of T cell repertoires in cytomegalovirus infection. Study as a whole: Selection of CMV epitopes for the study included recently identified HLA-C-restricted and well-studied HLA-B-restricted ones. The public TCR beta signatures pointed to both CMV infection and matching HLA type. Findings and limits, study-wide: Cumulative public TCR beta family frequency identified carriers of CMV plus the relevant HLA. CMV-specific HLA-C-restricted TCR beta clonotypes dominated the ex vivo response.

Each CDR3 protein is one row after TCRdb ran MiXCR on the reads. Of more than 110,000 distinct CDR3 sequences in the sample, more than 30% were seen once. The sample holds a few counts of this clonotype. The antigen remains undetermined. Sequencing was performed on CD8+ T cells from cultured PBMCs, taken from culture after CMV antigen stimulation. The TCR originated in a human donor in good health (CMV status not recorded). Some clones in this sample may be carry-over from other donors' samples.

The CDR3 nucleotides read TGTGCCAGCAGTTGGGGCTCGAACACCGGGGAGCTGTTTTTT. Its protein is CASSWGSNTGELFF. The gene calls are TRBV12-3 or TRBV12-4 and TRBJ2-2; TRBD1 is a possible D gene (5 bases). Between the trimmed V and J ends, which lost 4 bases and 0 bases, there was a span of 6 bases. The CDR3 is 14 residues long.